These 8 T cell receptor beta chains originate from one sample sequenced in a study of T cell repertoires in cytomegalovirus infection. Each CDR3 protein is one row after TCRdb ran MiXCR on the reads. The repertoire consists of under 850,000 distinct CDR3 sequences, with less than 40% occurring once and the leading ten covering about 2.8%. Sequences were obtained from PBMCs. Receptors were obtained from a human donor in good health (CMV status not recorded). Some clones in this sample may be carry-over from other donors' samples.

This clonotype was counted between two and nine times. The chain links TRBV4-1 to TRBJ1-5, with D hard to call. Germline CDR1 reads MGHRA; CDR2 reads YSYEKL. The CDR3 has 14 amino acids. The germline V and J ends were trimmed by 0 bases and 7 bases, with 10 bases remaining between them. The CDR3 region has the DNA TGCGCCAGCAGCCAAGACGAGGGTTCCCAGCCCCAGCATTTT. The encoded protein is CASSQDEGSQPQHF.

The chain carries TRBV7-8 and TRBJ2-7; 11 positions match TRBD2. The CDR3 sequence is 15 residues long. Germline V gene lookup returns CDR1 SGHVS and CDR2 FQNEAQ. J was trimmed by 2 bases and V by 1 base; bases with no gene match: 1. In nucleotides, the CDR3 is TGTGCCAGCAGCTTAGGTAGCGGGAGGGCCTACGAGCAGTACTTC. Amino acids: CASSLGSGRAYEQYF.

The chain links TRBV28 to TRBJ2-7; D possibly corresponds to TRBD1 (5 bases). V lost 6 bases to trimming and J lost 0 bases, with 15 bases between them. Germline CDR1 and CDR2: MDHEN and SYDVKM. The CDR3 covers 15 residues. The CDR3 region is CASRRTRVTSYEQYF. CDR3 DNA: TGTGCCAGCAGGCGCACCAGGGTAACCTCCTACGAGCAGTACTTC. Filled out from reference TRBV28 and TRBJ2-7, the complete variable domain reads DVKVTQSSRYLVKRTGEKVFLECVQDMDHENMFWYRQDPGLGLRLIYFSYDVKMKEKGDIPEGYSVSREKKERFSLILESASTNQTSMYLCASRRTRVTSYEQYFGPGTRLTVT.

Comments on this clonotype: This could be a read error, since a much larger clone is one nucleotide away. This chain joins TRBV7-2 and TRBJ2-3; weak D call: TRBD2 (5 bases). Germline-derived CDR1 and CDR2 are SGHTA and FQGNSA. The CDR3 covers 15 residues. Written as DNA, the CDR3 is TGTGCCAGCAGCGTAGCGTGGCGGAGCACAGATACGCAGTATTTT. This sequence encodes CASSVAWRSTDTQYF.

This sequence joins TRBV5-5 and TRBJ2-2, with TRBD1 identical over 7 bases. Germline CDR1 and CDR2: SGHKS and YYEKEE (reference sequence). V was clipped by 2 bases and J by 2 bases; unmatched bases: 6. This CDR3 is 16 amino acids long. The CDR3 sequence is CASSFSRTGNTGELFF. DNA of the CDR3: TGTGCCAGCAGCTTTTCACGGACAGGAAACACCGGGGAGCTGTTTTTT.

This clonotype came up a few times. The genes are TRBV12-3 or TRBV12-4 and TRBJ2-2, with TRBD2 matching 7 bases. The CDR3 is 14 residues long. V lost 6 bases to trimming and J lost 4 bases; unmatched junction nucleotides: 5. In DNA, the CDR3 is TGTGCCAGCAGAGGACTAGTTCGCACCGGGGAGCTGTTTTTT. Translating it yields CASRGLVRTGELFF.

This clonotype was observed a few times. The chain links TRBV28 to TRBJ1-3; D not certain. There are 15 residues in the CDR3. The germline V gene has CDR1 MDHEN and CDR2 SYDVKM. Trimming removed 4 bases at V and 4 bases at J, with 14 bases between. DNA for the CDR3: TGTGCCAGCAGTTCCAAAACCCAACAAGGAAACACCATATATTTT. Protein sequence: CASSSKTQQGNTIYF.

The rearrangement joins TRBV7-4 to TRBJ2-7; D possibly matches TRBD1 or TRBD2 (5 bases each). The V end was cut by 5 bases, the J end by 3 bases, with 20 bases between. Germline lookup yields CDR1 SGHVT and CDR2 SQSDAQ. The CDR3 has 16 residues. The CDR3 protein is CASSAGFSGRSYEQYF. As DNA, the CDR3 is TGTGCCAGCAGCGCCGGTTTTTCGGGACGAAGCTACGAGCAGTACTTC.